This T cell receptor beta chain was profiled in a study of blood T cell repertoires in COVID-19. Study overall: Samples came from the United States, Italy and Spain, spanning acute and convalescent COVID-19. Sample material is recorded as cDNA or gDNA derived from T cells, B-cell-depleted T cells, or PBMCs.

This CDR3 is built from 18 residues. With V trimmed by 0 bases and J by 4 bases, 12 bases remained unmatched. Looked up from germline, CDR1 is LGHNA and CDR2 is YNFKEQ. Enrolled during active infection, Seattle patients were then followed longitudinally. Authors' data handling: Counts of nucleated cells, estimated from reference gene primer amplification, were obtained. The method was immunoSEQ multiplex PCR; TCRdb's version includes in-frame clones alone and lacks a portion of them. V, J and clone size reflect that table, while D and trimming were determined from the DNA. The sample holds tens of thousands of clones, approximately 90% seen once.

What was sequenced was peripheral blood. This receptor was obtained from a woman aged 55-70 years with COVID-19, enrolled during active disease. The V call is TRBV4-2, the J call TRBJ2-1, with TRBD2 identical over 7 bases. In nucleotides, the CDR3 is TGTGCCAGCAGCCAAGAGTGGGGGGGAGGGCCGTCGTACAATGAGCAGTTCTTC. Its protein is CASSQEWGGGPSYNEQFF.